This T cell receptor beta chain was documented in a study of spatial heterogeneity in lung cancer. Study in general: Sequenced were any available follow-up PBMC samples, which had been obtained a median of around two years after resection. As counted in raw reads, each unique TCR and UMI combination appeared more than ten times on average. Study results and limitations: Ubiquitous, expanded tumor-derived TCRs were more frequently observed in blood at resection than at follow-up.

Documented time point: blood at routine non-recurrence follow-up after resection. Unsorted samples of tumor, nontumor lung or frozen PBMC had their whole RNA sequenced. TCRdb independently ran MiXCR on the 5' RACE reads; one entry per CDR3 protein. The profile covers around 110,000 distinct CDR3 sequences, with more than 10% appearing a single time and 15% to 20% taken by the ten largest. V was pared by 4 bases and J by 5 bases, with 9 bases between. Germline assignment: CDR1 DFQATT and CDR2 SNEGSKA (reference sequence). The CDR3 runs to 12 residues. Concerning this clonotype: The antigen remains unidentified.

The chain is built from TRBV20-1 and TRBJ1-5, with a tentative D call TRBD1 (5 bases). The sequence came from a male donor with early-stage non-small cell lung cancer. The material sequenced was PBMCs, taken at follow-up. The CDR3 spells CSAITGDQPQHF. The CDR3 bases are TGCAGTGCTATTACAGGAGATCAGCCCCAGCATTTT.